Detailed here is one T cell receptor (beta chain). Its specificity is unknown. The protocol was immunoSEQ multiplex PCR, while the TCRdb copy is restricted to in-frame clones and leaves out a portion. Of more than 110,000 clones listed, approximately 92% are singletons. These data come from a study of T cell responses to AZD1222 COVID-19 vaccine. General study results and limits: After two AZD1222 doses, spike-specific TCR breadth and depth rose versus day 0. Only five or six AZD1222 recipients were seropositive at baseline. Nearly half of spike-specific TCRs reportedly target unmutated variant regions. Researchers report vaccine-associated CD4 TCRs spanning spike, with dominance at 160-218 and 743-854.

V gave up 7 bases and J gave up 0 bases, with 15 bases separating them. The length of the CDR3 is 16 residues. Germline loops: CDR1 SGHDN, CDR2 FVKESK. The rearrangement uses TRBV14 and TRBJ2-2; D could derive from TRBD1 or TRBD2 (7 bases each). The starting material was peripheral blood, obtained on day 0 of AZD1222 vaccination. This TCR derives from an adult in good health. The CDR3 sequence: CASNVGGTANTGELFF. The CDR3 nucleotides read TGTGCCAGCAATGTCGGGGGGACAGCGAACACCGGGGAGCTGTTTTTT.